This T cell receptor beta chain was recorded in a study of control samples from healthy donors and cancer patients. This clone has only one observation. This CDR3 contains 13 residues. From germline, CDR1 is SGHTA and CDR2 FQGNSA. Trimming left V 2 bases short and J 0 bases short, with 4 bases between. Clones were read by immunoSEQ multiplex PCR, and TCRdb kept only the in-frame ones, dropping some. Of about 140,000 clones listed, around 94% were seen once; the top ten hold about an eighth. The clonotype originates from a man aged 40-49 years in good health. Sequenced input: blood. The chain uses TRBV7-2 and TRBJ1-2; no firm D call. The DNA of the CDR3 is TGTGCCAGCAGCTTAATGGCTAACTATGGCTACACCTTC. Translated: CASSLMANYGYTF.